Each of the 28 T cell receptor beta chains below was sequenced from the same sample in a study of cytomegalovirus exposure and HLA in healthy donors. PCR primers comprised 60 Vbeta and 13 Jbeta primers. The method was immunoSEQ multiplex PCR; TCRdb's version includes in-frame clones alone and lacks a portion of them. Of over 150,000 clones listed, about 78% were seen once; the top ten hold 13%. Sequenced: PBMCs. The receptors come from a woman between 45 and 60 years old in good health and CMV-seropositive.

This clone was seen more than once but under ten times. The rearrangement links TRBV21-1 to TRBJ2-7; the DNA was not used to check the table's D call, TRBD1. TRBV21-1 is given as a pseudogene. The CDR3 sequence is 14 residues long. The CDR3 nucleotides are TGTGCCAGCAATTTTCAGGTTCCCCCCTACGAGCAGTACTTC. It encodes CASNFQVPPYEQYF.

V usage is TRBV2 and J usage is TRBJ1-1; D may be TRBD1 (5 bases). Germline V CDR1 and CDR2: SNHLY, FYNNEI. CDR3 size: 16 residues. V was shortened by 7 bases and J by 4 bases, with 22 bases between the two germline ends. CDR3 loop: CASKLRAPEVGTEAFF. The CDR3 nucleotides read TGTGCCAGCAAGCTCAGGGCACCTGAAGTCGGCACTGAAGCTTTCTTT.

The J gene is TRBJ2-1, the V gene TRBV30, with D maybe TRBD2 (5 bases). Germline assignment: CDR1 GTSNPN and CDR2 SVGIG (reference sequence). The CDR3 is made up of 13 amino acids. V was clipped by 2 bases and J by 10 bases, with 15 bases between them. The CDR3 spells CAWSRGLTREQFF. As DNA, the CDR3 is TGTGCCTGGAGTAGAGGACTTACCAGGGAGCAGTTCTTC.

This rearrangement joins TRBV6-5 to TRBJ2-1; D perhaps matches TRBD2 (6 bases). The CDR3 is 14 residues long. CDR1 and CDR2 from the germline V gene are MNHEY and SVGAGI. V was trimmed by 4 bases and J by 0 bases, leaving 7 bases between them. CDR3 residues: CASSWGVSYNEQFF. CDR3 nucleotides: TGTGCCAGCAGTTGGGGGGTCTCCTACAATGAGCAGTTCTTC.

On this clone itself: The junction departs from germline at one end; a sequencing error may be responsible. The CDR3 coding sequence is TGTTCCAGCAGCTTCATTAGCCTTAGACGGACAGTCGTGACTGAAGCTTTCTTT. Encoded protein: CSSSFISLRRTVVTEAFF. The rearrangement uses TRBV7-9 and TRBJ1-1; the D gene is possibly TRBD1 (6 bases). CDR1 and CDR2 from the germline V gene are SEHNR and FQNEAQ (reference sequence). The CDR3 totals 18 residues.

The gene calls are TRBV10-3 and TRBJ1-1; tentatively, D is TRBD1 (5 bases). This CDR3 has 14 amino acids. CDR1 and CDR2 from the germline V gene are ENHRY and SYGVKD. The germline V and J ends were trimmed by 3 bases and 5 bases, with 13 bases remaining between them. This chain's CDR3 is CAISDASGGTEAFF. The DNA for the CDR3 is TGTGCCATCAGTGACGCCTCGGGGGGAACTGAAGCTTTCTTT.

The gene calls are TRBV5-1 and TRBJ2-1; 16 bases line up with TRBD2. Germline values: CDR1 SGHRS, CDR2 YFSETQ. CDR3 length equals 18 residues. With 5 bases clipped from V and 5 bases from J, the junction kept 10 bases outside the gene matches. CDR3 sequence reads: CASSPGLAGGAPHNEQFF. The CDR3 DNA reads TGCGCCAGCAGTCCGGGACTAGCGGGGGGGGCCCCACACAATGAGCAGTTCTTC.

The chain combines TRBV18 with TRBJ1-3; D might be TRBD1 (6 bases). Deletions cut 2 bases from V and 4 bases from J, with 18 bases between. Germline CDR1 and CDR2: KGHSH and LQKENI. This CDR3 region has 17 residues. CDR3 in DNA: TGTGCCAGCTCACCAGAGGCCCAGGGGTCAGCCGGAAACACCATATATTTT. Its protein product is CASSPEAQGSAGNTIYF.

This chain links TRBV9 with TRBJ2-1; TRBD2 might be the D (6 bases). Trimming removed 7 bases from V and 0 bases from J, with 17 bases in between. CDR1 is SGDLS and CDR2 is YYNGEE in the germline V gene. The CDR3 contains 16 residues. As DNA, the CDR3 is TGTGCCAGCTCACAAATAGCGGCTCCCTCCTACAATGAGCAGTTCTTC. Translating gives CASSQIAAPSYNEQFF.

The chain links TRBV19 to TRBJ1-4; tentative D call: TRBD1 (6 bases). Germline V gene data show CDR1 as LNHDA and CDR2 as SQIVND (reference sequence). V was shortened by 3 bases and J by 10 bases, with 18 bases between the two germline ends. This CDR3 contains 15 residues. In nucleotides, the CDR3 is TGTGCCAGTAGTATGGACAGCACCGGGACAAGAAAACTGTTTTTT. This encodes CASSMDSTGTRKLFF.

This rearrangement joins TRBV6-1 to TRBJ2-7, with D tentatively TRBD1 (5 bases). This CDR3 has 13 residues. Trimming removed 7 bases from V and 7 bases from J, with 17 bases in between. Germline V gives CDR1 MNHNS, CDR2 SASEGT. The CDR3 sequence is CASMGRGDQEQYF. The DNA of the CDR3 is TGTGCCAGCATGGGAAGGGGTGACCAAGAGCAGTACTTC.

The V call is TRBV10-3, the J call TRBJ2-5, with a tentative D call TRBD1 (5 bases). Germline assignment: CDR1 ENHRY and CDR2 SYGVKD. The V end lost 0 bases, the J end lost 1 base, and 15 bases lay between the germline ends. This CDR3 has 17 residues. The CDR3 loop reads CAISESLATVSQETQYF. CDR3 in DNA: TGTGCCATCAGTGAGTCGTTGGCGACAGTGAGCCAAGAGACCCAGTACTTC.

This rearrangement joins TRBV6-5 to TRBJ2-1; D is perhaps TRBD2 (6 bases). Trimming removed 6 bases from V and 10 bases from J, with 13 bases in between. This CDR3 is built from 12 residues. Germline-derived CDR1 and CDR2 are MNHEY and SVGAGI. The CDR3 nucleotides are TGTGCCAGCAGAATCACGGGGGAGGAGCAGTTCTTC. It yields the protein CASRITGEEQFF.

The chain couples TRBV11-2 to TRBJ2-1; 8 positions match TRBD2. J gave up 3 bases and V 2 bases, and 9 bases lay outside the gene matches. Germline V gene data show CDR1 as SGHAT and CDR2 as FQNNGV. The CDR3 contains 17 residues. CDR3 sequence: CASSLTRGGPVYNEQFF. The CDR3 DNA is TGTGCCAGCAGCTTAACTCGCGGGGGGCCGGTCTACAATGAGCAGTTCTTC.

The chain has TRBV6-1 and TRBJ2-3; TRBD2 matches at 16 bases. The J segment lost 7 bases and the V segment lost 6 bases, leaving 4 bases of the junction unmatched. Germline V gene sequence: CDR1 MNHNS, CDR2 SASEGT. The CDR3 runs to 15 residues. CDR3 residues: CASRGTSGGANTQYF. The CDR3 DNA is TGTGCCAGCAGGGGGACTAGCGGGGGGGCCAATACGCAGTATTTT.

The CDR3 DNA follows: TGTGCCAGTGTCTCGACCGACAGACAGAACACTGAAGCTTTCTTT. This sequence encodes CASVSTDRQNTEAFF. This chain links TRBV6-1 with TRBJ1-1, with D possibly TRBD1 on 5 matching bases. Trimming removed 9 bases at V and 1 base at J, with 18 bases between. CDR3 size: 15 residues. Germline CDR1 is MNHNS and CDR2 is SASEGT.

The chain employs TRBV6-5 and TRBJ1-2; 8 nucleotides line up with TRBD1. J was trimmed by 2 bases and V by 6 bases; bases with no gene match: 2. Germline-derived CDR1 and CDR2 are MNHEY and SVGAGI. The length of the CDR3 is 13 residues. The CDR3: CASRTGANYGYTF. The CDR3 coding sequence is TGTGCCAGCAGGACAGGGGCAAACTATGGCTACACCTTC.

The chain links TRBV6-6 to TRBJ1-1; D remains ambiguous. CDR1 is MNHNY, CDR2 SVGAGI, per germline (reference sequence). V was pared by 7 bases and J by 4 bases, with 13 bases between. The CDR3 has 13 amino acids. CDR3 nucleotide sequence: TGTGCCAGCATCCCGGGAGGCCCCACTGAAGCTTTCTTT. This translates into CASIPGGPTEAFF.

As DNA, the CDR3 is TGTGCCAGTAGTATGAGAGAGACCCAGTACTTC. Protein: CASSMRETQYF. This chain links TRBV19 with TRBJ2-5; D call uncertain. The CDR3 consists of 11 residues. Germline assignment: CDR1 LNHDA and CDR2 SQIVND (reference sequence). V was cut by 3 bases and J by 4 bases, with 3 bases left in between.

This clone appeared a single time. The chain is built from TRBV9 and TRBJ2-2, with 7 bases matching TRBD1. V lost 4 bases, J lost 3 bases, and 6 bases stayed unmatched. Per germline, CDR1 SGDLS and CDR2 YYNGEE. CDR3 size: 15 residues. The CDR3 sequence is CASSPRQGDTGELFF. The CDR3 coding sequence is TGTGCCAGCAGCCCCCGGCAGGGGGACACCGGGGAGCTGTTTTTT.

The CDR3 region is CASSTGTGGYEQYF. The DNA of the CDR3 is TGTGCCAGCAGTACCGGGACAGGGGGCTACGAGCAGTACTTC. The chain employs TRBV6-1 and TRBJ2-7; 11 nucleotides line up with TRBD1. The CDR3 consists of 14 residues. Germline values: CDR1 MNHNS, CDR2 SASEGT. The ends lost 5 bases at V and 3 bases at J; junction bases unmatched: 3.

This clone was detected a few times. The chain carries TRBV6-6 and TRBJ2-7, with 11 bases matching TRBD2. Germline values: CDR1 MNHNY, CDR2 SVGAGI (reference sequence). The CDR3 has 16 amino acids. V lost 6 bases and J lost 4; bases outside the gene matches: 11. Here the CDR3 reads CASRNQLAGAAYEQYF. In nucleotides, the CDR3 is TGTGCCAGCAGGAACCAACTAGCGGGGGCCGCTTACGAGCAGTACTTC.

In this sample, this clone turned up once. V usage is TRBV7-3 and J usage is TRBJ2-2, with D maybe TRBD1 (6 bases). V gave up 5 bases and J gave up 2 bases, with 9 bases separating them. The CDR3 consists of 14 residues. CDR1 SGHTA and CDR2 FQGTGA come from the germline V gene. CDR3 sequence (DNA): TGTGCCAGCAGCCCGGGACATAACACCGGGGAGCTGTTTTTT. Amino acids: CASSPGHNTGELFF.

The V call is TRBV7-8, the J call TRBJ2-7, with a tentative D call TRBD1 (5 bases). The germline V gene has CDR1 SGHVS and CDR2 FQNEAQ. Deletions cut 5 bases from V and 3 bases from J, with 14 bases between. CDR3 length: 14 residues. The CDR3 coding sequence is TGTGCCAGCAGCGTGACAGACACCCTCTACGAGCAGTACTTC. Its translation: CASSVTDTLYEQYF.

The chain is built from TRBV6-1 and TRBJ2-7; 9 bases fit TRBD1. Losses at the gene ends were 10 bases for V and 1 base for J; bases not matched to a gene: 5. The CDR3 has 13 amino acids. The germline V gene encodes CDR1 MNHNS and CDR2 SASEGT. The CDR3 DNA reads TGTGCCACTTCGGACAGGGGATCCTACGAGCAGTACTTC. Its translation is CATSDRGSYEQYF.

The chain's CDR3 is CASSLARGPAKNIQYF. The CDR3, as DNA: TGTGCCAGCAGTTTAGCTAGGGGGCCAGCCAAAAACATTCAGTACTTC. The chain joins TRBV27 to TRBJ2-4, with TRBD1 matching over 7 bases. This CDR3 comprises 16 residues. The V gene end was trimmed by 2 bases and the J gene end by 0 bases; junction bases not matched to a gene: 4. Germline V gives CDR1 MNHEY, CDR2 SMNVEV (reference sequence).

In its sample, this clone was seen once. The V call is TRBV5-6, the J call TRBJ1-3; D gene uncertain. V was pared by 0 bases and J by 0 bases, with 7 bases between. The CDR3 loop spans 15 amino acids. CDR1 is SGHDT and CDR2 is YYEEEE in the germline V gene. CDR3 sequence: CASSLGHPSGNTIYF. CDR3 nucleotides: TGTGCCAGCAGCTTGGGACACCCCTCTGGAAACACCATATATTTT.

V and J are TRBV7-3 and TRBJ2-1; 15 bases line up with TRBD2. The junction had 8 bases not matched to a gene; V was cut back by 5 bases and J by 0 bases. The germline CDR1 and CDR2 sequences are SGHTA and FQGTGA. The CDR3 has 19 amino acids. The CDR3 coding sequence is TGTGCCAGCAGCGGATGGGGACTAGCGGGGGGCCCCTCCTACAATGAGCAGTTCTTC. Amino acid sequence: CASSGWGLAGGPSYNEQFF.